This T cell receptor beta chain comes out of a study of spatial heterogeneity in lung cancer. Study details: Around 68 TRACERx patients with early, untreated non-small cell lung cancer donated samples. Sequences of the beta chain were consistently detected in greater numbers than alpha-chain sequences. The average appearance count of each unique TCR and UMI combination in raw reads was more than ten. Study-wide results and caveats: Blood contained ubiquitous expanded tumor TCRs more at resection than at follow-up.

Via MiXCR, TCRdb re-called the 5' RACE reads, giving one row per CDR3 protein. Found here are about 45,000 distinct CDR3 sequences, approximately 24% of them singletons; the top ten hold about 7%. The time point was: blood at routine non-recurrence follow-up after resection. In the case of this clonotype: What it binds is not known. Given a much more abundant clone one base away, this may be a read error.

This CDR3 has 15 residues. Germline CDR1 reads KGHSH; CDR2 reads LQKENI. The chain joins TRBV18 to TRBJ1-5; TRBD1 agrees at 9 bases. The TCR was taken from a female donor with early-stage non-small cell lung cancer. Source: PBMCs, taken at follow-up. The CDR3 nucleotides are TGTGTCAGCTCAAGACGGACAGGGGTGAATCAGCCCCAGCATTTT. Translating it yields CVSSRRTGVNQPQHF.